This T cell receptor beta chain was profiled in a study of cytomegalovirus exposure and HLA in healthy donors. Among the donors, all were healthy bone marrow donors. Losses at the gene ends were 3 bases for V and 7 bases for J; bases not matched to a gene: 8. Germline V gene sequence: CDR1 LGHNA, CDR2 YSLEER. The length of the CDR3 is 15 residues. This clone was seen a handful of times. Researchers ran the PCR with 60 Vbeta and 13 Jbeta primers. Clones were sequenced by immunoSEQ multiplex PCR, and TCRdb holds only the in-frame ones, with some missing. Of 150,000 to 200,000 clones detected, more than 75% appear once; the ten largest clones hold about 1.6%.

Input material: PBMCs. This sequence joins TRBV4-3 and TRBJ1-4, with 7 nucleotides matching TRBD1. This TCR derives from a girl under 18 in good health and CMV-seropositive. CDR3 loop: CASSQYTGVGEKLFF. In nucleotides, the CDR3 is TGCGCCAGCAGCCAGTATACAGGGGTGGGTGAAAAACTGTTTTTT.